This T cell receptor (beta chain) emerged from a study of cytomegalovirus exposure and HLA in healthy donors (dated by TCRdb to 2015 to 2018). About the investigation overall: In an earlier analysis of some 610 of the donors, 276 Gb of sequence data and 100 million or so unique TCR beta sequences from 180 million or so T cells were reported. High-throughput TCR immunosequencing, statistical association of individual TCRs with disease status, and machine learning were combined to predict cytomegalovirus infection status. Every discovery cohort repertoire had been produced on one sequencing platform. A later analysis re-analyzed previously published TCR beta repertoires from roughly 630 donors and added high-resolution HLA genotyping to study TCR occurrence patterns. A handful of DR-DQ haplotypes were handled as single units for association and clustering because linkage in the cohort was strong. Donor age, sex, ethnicity and CMV serostatus were compiled alongside the repertoire data. Using immunosequencing, the study profiled T cell repertoires from 640 or so subjects and related those repertoires to cytomegalovirus serostatus. Class I and class II HLA loci were covered by the typing at four-digit resolution. Of the 300 to 400 genotyped donors, about 84% fell in the genetic ancestry cluster associated with self-reported Caucasian donors. A later genetic analysis used genome-wide SNP genotypes for about three fifths of the 666 donors, treating that subset as a discovery cohort. An earlier analysis of 587 of the donors used high-throughput TCR beta sequencing to judge whether each TCR beta V gene segment behaved as functional or pseudogenic. The number of donors typed differed by locus, with roughly 629-640 for A, B, C, DRB1 and DQB1, more than 500 for DQA1, 606 for DPA1, and 400 to 490 for DPB1. The later analysis used no new phenotypic data to find candidate immune exposures, relying instead on TCR beta sequences and their occurrence across donors. In addition to the first cohort of 666 subjects, a separate validation cohort of 120 different subjects was used. Among some 400 genotyped donors of the cohort, an average of about 220,000 unique TCR beta nucleotide sequences was sequenced per donor, of which 15% to 20% were non-productive. The study aimed to test whether signatures of past pathogen exposure could be identified by cataloging public T cell receptors. Around 300 gigabases of sequencing data and approximately 85 million unique TCR sequences were included in an early release covering about 600 HLA-typed donors. What the authors observed across the whole study: Strong co-occurrence of HLA alleles, especially DR and DQ, made assigning TCR associations to individual alleles difficult. In a later analysis, most CMV-associated TCR beta chains were found to appear HLA-restricted, with HLA associations seemingly driven largely by CMV exposure. In a later analysis, HLA-associated TCR beta chains were found to be more clonally expanded and to have lower generation probabilities than equally common non-associated chains. Some IMGT-functional V segments, including TRBV6-2 and TRBV6-3, could not be distinguished by the 87-base-pair reads and were therefore excluded. In a later genetic analysis, fewer N-insertions in productive TCRs were reported among donors in an Asian-associated ancestry cluster than the approximately 630-donor mean. Presence/absence analyses assumed roughly uniform sequencing depth across donors, an assumption that may not hold. In both the original and validation cohorts, the classifier was reported to diagnose cytomegalovirus status with high specificity and sensitivity. Immune exposure information for the cohort was limited to CMV serostatus. It was suggested by the authors that the approach could potentially be generalized to other disease states and immunological phenotypes. Because counts were too low, roughly 16 rarely observed V segments, including chromosome 9 orphons, were left out of the earlier analysis of approximately 500 of the donors. A later analysis reported that several top co-occurrence clusters appeared linked to parvovirus B19, influenza, CMV and Epstein-Barr virus. Because some donors lacked HLA typing at each locus, the association tests relied only on the typed subset. At a false discovery rate of 0.05, a later analysis linked about 16,000 TCR beta sequences to specific HLA alleles. In an earlier analysis of more than 450 of the donors, most TCR beta V segments were observed in productive rearrangements about 87% or about 30% of the time, broadly matching IMGT annotations. In a later analysis, the rate of TCR association differed among HLA loci, with DRB1 alleles having the most associated TCRs and HLA-C alleles having the fewest. While some public TCRs were present in many individuals, most TCR sequences turned up only very rarely across donors. A group of highly shared sequence variants was considered likely to be a technical artifact of the sequencing pipeline. A further reported finding was that TCR beta sequences accurately predicted the HLA-A and HLA-B alleles for most subjects in the first cohort. A later genetic analysis associated a missense DCLRE1C variant with V-gene and J-gene trimming of TCR beta chains, and an independent cohort replicated the association. This cohort had only TCR beta chains sequenced, and the lack of alpha or paired-chain data limited which features could be detected. In vitro tests confirmed that three of the cytomegalovirus-associated TCR beta chains recognize cytomegalovirus antigens. Linkage disequilibrium might explain the correlated functional status among segregating V segments, but an unknown experimental factor could not be excluded. A total of roughly 160 TCR beta chains were listed by the study as associated with cytomegalovirus.

This clone was observed a handful of times. The target of this receptor is not known. Base-call qualities are not available, and no considerably larger clone is one nucleotide away. Library method: the immunoSEQ multiplex PCR assay. For the multiplex PCR, a mixture combining 60 forward primers for TCR Vbeta segments and 13 reverse primers for TCR Jbeta segments was used. The CDR3 region of rearranged TCR beta genes was amplified from genomic DNA with a multiplex PCR assay. The amplified TCR beta libraries were sequenced on the Illumina HiSeq System as 87-base-pair reads. On the study's bioinformatics: A later analysis tallied roughly 78 million unique TCR beta chains across the 640 or so repertoires, and around 12 million of those chains were shared by two or more donors. Raw reads were error-corrected and collapsed into unique sequences by a nearest-neighbor algorithm in which closely related sequences were merged to remove PCR and sequencing errors. V, D and J gene segments were assigned by aligning CDR3 sequences to IMGT reference sequences. Each retained sequence needed at least a six-nucleotide match to both a V gene segment and a J gene segment. Rearrangements were classified as productive when the CDR3 lacked stop codons and remained in frame with V and J, and all other rearrangements were classified as non-productive. Following IMGT convention, CDR3 was defined as the stretch from the second conserved V-encoded cysteine to the conserved J-encoded phenylalanine. The earlier analysis of 587 of the donors excluded sequences that lacked an unambiguous match to a single V gene segment. In an earlier analysis of 500 to 750 of the donors, V segments were called functional above 56.7% productive rearrangements and were called segregating when the between-donor standard deviation exceeded 5%. To diagnose cytomegalovirus status from the catalog of TCR beta chain sequences, a statistical classification framework was built. In a later analysis, TCR nucleotide sequences were compared against IMGT/GENE-DB human TR gene sequences so that V and J genes could be assigned. In a later analysis, CDR3 sequences and most-parsimonious VDJ recombination scenarios were assigned using the TCRdist pipeline. In a later analysis, each TCR beta chain was defined by its CDR3 amino acid sequence together with its V-gene family, and reads without a unique V-gene family were excluded. As a way to deal with suspected cross-contamination and a sequencing artifact, a later analysis dropped approximately 570 nucleotide sequences that were highly shared and had low generation probability. For each public chain, a later analysis derived a clonal expansion index from normalized ranks of inferred template counts within each repertoire. In a later analysis, generation probabilities were computed using a VDJ recombination model fitted to out-of-frame rearrangements, and the results were checked against IGoR. In a later analysis, TCR-TCR, TCR-HLA and TCR-CMV co-occurrence was scored with hypergeometric tests, and a repertoire-size bias correction was applied to TCR pairs. A later analysis estimated false discovery rates by permuting HLA or CMV assignments 20 times. A later analysis grouped co-occurring TCRs with DBSCAN, adding TCRdist sequence similarity when clustering within HLA-allele-positive subsets. Repertoires with fewer than 30,000 or more than 120,000 public chains, plus five repertoires with anomalous nucleotide sharing, were excluded from co-occurrence clustering. What TCRdb holds here is the immuneACCESS table cut down to in-frame rearrangements. Part of the clones is not present; checked against another copy, under half of the missing clones reflect an unresolved V gene, and the others are unexplained. V and J calls and clone size are given by that table; D and trimming were obtained from the DNA. This sample has approximately 180,000 clones in its table, and roughly 79% of those were observed once. Just under 5% of the sample comes from the top ten.

Relative to germline, V is 3 bases shorter and J is 11 bases shorter, with 19 bases between their ends. The CDR3 runs 13 amino acids, cysteine and phenylalanine included. Just CDR3 DNA is preserved here, 39 bases in frame from base 1. CDR1 and CDR2, looked up from the germline V gene (reference sequence), are GTSNPN and SVGIG. The cohort comprised under 700 healthy bone marrow donors. All cohort members were sampled while nominally healthy, although unrecorded immune exposures were likely present. The donor tested CMV seropositive, placing the donor among the approximately 290 seropositive members of the cohort. Each donor provided a peripheral blood sample, and peripheral blood mononuclear cells were used for TCR beta sequencing. Genomic DNA extraction from the blood cell samples was performed with the Qiagen DNeasy Blood Extraction Kit.

Material: PBMCs. This TCR derives from a woman aged 18-30 years in good health and CMV-seropositive. The chain was built from TRBV30 and TRBJ1-1; TRBD1 is a weak D gene call, 5 bases matching. The nucleotide sequence reads TGTGCCTGGAGAGTCCTGGGGAGGGGAAGTGCTTTCTTT. The translation is CAWRVLGRGSAFF.